The rows below give T cell receptor beta chains drawn from one sample of a study of T cells in Graves' hyperthyroidism and ophthalmopathy. A single record per CDR3 protein comes from TCRdb applying MiXCR to the multiplex PCR reads. The sample includes about 500,000 distinct CDR3 sequences, approximately 49% of them seen just once. Source material: peripheral blood or thyroid tissue (not recorded which). The source of these receptors is an adult woman with Graves' disease, either hyperthyroidism or ophthalmopathy (not recorded which). Both conserved end residues are part of each CDR3. Fields, in order: CDR3 length, clone size, V gene, CDR3 protein. Clone size is not always given. Where it is, it says once, few, many or a class for expanded clones.

length: 20
size: NA
V: TRBV4-1
CDR3: CASSQEPVGQGLGVNTEAFF

length: 10
size: once
V: TRBV10-3
CDR3: CAISSLTSTF

length: 15
size: NA
V: TRBV28
CDR3: CASSLRFSGVYEQYF

length: 12
size: many
V: TRBV10-3
CDR3: CAISPKADRGNF

length: 15
size: NA
V: TRBV20-1
CDR3: CSAGDGGGSRLEQYF

length: 13
size: many
V: TRBV10-3
CDR3: CATTRTRFYGYTF

length: 15
size: NA
V: TRBV29-1
CDR3: CSVEGGTADSYEQYF

length: 13
size: NA
V: TRBV29-1
CDR3: CSVGLAGGYEQYF

length: 14
size: NA
V: TRBV29-1
CDR3: CSAAGIRHNSPLHF

length: 12
size: once
V: TRBV29-1
CDR3: CSGDKQGVEAFF

length: 12
size: NA
V: TRBV12-3/TRBV12-4
CDR3: CASKINGETQYF

length: 14
size: many
V: TRBV12-3/TRBV12-4
CDR3: CASTTDSNNQPQHF

length: 9
size: NA
V: TRBV2
CDR3: CASSVSVYF

length: 14
size: NA
V: TRBV7-9
CDR3: CASSTGQFQETQNF

length: 14
size: NA
V: TRBV2
CDR3: CASVEGRNTGELFF

length: 14
size: NA
V: TRBV6-1
CDR3: CASTTAGQLYGYTF

length: 13
size: once
V: TRBV11-2
CDR3: CASSHEPGGELFF

length: 14
size: NA
V: TRBV10-3
CDR3: CASRTQGDTGELFF

length: 16
size: NA
V: TRBV12-3/TRBV12-4
CDR3: CASSFLGPSGANVLTF

length: 13
size: NA
V: TRBV29-1
CDR3: CSVEGGQDTEAFF

length: 16
size: NA
V: TRBV20-1
CDR3: CSARVTRGGLEREAFF

length: 13
size: NA
V: TRBV7-8
CDR3: CASSLNPAETQYF

length: 12
size: few
V: TRBV9
CDR3: CASSVANGELDF

length: 15
size: NA
V: TRBV10-2
CDR3: CASSELRSTDQPQHF

length: 17
size: few
V: TRBV24-1
CDR3: CATSDGTGDLWNQPQHF

length: 20
size: NA
V: TRBV15
CDR3: CATRKTPGDSTVRGTQPQHF

length: 9
size: NA
V: TRBV7-8
CDR3: CASSPPVSF

length: 17
size: many
V: TRBV7-9
CDR3: CASSARTRRTNTGELFF

length: 18
size: NA
V: TRBV5-1
CDR3: CASSLRQGTSGNTGELFF

length: 16
size: NA
V: TRBV24-1
CDR3: CATSDTGTALGDTQYF

length: 16
size: NA
V: TRBV11-2
CDR3: CASRIPGRVVGYEQYF

length: 15
size: NA
V: TRBV5-1
CDR3: CASSLSADLNTEAFF

length: 15
size: NA
V: TRBV7-9
CDR3: CASSSFFKGQSGQYF

length: 12
size: NA
V: TRBV5-4
CDR3: CASSSRTEKYTF

length: 12
size: NA
V: TRBV29-1
CDR3: CSVITGDYGYTF

length: 16
size: NA
V: TRBV7-3
CDR3: CASSLTRDSFGEMAFF

length: 14
size: many
V: TRBV9
CDR3: CASSGAAGRETQYF

length: 16
size: few
V: TRBV18
CDR3: CASSPRAGQPAYEQYF

length: 20
size: many
V: TRBV7-9
CDR3: CASSSTWDRGPLSTNEKLFF

length: 12
size: NA
V: TRBV2
CDR3: CASRGDGYEQCF